This TCR beta chain was recovered during a study of blood T cell repertoires in COVID-19. Study-level information: T cells, B-cell-depleted T cells, or PBMCs provided the cDNA or gDNA that served as material.

Assay: immunoSEQ multiplex PCR; the TCRdb copy retains only in-frame clones and omits some. The table lists 190,000 or so clones, around 88% of them singletons. This clone was observed once. This CDR3 region has 16 residues. Germline CDR1 MNHNS, CDR2 SASEGT. Trimming removed 0 bases at V and 7 bases at J, with 16 bases between. Participants were aged about 18 to 89 years from around 25 US areas. Up to 2 weeks before entering the study, exposed participants had met a COVID-19 case. The chain combines TRBV6-1 with TRBJ1-5; D possibly corresponds to TRBD1 (5 bases). The sequenced sample was PBMCs or T cells enriched from blood (not recorded which). The origin of this receptor is a woman between 25 and 40 years old who had been exposed to COVID-19. The CDR3 spells CASSEAKGGNRQPQHF. Here the CDR3 DNA reads TGTGCCAGCAGTGAAGCGAAGGGAGGTAACAGGCAGCCCCAGCATTTT.